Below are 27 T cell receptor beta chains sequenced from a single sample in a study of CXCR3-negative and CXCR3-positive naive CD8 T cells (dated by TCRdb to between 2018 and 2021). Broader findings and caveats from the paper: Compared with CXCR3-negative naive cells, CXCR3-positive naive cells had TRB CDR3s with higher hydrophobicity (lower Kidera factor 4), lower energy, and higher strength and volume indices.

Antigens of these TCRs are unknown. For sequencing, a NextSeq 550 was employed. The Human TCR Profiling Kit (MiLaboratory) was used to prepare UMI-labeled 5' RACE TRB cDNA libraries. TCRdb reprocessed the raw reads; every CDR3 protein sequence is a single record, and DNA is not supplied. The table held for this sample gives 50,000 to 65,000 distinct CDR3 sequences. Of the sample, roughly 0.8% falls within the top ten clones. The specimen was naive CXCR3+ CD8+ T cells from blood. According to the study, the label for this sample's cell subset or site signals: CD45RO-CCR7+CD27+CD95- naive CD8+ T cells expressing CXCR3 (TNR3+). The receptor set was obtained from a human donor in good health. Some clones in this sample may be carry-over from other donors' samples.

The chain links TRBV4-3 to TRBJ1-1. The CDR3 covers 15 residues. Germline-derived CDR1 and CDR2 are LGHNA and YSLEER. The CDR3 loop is CASSLGWQSNTEAFF.

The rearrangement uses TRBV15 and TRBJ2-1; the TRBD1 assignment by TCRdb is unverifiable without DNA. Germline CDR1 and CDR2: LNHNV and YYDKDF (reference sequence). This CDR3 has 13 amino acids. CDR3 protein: CASSLVTGYEQFF.

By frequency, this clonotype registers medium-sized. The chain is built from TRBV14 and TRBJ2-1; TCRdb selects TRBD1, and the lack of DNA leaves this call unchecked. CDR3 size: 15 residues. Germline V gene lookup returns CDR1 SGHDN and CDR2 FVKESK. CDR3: CASSQGAGSYNEQFF.

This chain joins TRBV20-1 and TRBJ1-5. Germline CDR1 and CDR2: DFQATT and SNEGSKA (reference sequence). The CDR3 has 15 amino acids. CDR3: CSAREEGRSNQPQHF.

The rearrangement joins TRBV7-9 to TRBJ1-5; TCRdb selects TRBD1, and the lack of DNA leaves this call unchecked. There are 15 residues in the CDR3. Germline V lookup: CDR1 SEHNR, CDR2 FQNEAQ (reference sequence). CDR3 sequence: CASSLPGNGNQPQHF. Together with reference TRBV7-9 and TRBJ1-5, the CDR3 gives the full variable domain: DTGVSQNPRHKITKRGQNVTFRCDPISEHNRLYWYRQTLGQGPEFLTYFQNEAQLEKSRLLSDRFSAERPKGSFSTLEIQRTEQGDSAMYLCASSLPGNGNQPQHFGDGTRLSIL.

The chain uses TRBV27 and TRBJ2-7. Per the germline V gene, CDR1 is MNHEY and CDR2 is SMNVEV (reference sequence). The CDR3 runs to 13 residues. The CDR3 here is CASSLSRPHEQYF.

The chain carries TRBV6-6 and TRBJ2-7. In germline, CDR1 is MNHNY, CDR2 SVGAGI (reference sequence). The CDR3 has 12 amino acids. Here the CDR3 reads CASSYVGYEQYF.

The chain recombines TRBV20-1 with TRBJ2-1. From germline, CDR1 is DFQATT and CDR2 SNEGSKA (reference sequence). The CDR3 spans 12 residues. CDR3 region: CSASESLNEQFF.

The CDR3 is CASSQDVKTGGWKNEKLFF. The chain has TRBV14 and TRBJ1-4; TCRdb gives TRBD1 as the D gene, but with no DNA this cannot be confirmed. CDR1 SGHDN and CDR2 FVKESK come from the germline V gene. The CDR3 has 19 amino acids.

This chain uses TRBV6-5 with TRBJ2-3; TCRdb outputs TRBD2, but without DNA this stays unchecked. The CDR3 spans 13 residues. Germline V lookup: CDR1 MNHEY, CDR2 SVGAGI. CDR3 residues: CASSAGGPDTQYF.

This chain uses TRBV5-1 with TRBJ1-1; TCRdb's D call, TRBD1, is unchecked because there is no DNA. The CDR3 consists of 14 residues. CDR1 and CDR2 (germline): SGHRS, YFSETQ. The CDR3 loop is CASSRGRGDTEAFF.

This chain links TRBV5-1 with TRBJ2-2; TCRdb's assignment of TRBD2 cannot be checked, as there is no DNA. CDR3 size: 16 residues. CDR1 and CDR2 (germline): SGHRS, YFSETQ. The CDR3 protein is CASSSLVAWNTGELFF.

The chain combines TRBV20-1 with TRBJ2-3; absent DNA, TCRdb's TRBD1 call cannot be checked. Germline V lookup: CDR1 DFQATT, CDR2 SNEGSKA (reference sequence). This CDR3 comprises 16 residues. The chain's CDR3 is CSARDGTEGYTDTQYF.

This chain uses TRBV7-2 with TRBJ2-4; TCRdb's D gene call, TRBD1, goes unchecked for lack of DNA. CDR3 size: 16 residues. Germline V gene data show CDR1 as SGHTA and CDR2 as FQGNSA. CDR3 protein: CASSPDGGLAKNIQYF.

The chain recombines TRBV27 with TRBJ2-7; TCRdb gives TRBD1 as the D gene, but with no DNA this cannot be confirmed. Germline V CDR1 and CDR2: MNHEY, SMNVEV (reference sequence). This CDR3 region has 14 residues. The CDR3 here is CASSLGGGYYEQYF.

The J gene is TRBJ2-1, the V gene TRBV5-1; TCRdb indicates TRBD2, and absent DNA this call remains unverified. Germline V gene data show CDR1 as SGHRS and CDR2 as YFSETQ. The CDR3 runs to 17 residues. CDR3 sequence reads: CASSRTSGGPRGNEQFF. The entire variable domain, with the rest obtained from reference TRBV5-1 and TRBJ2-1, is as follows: KAGVTQTPRYLIKTRGQQVTLSCSPISGHRSVSWYQQTPGQGLQFLFEYFSETQRNKGNFPGRFSGRQFSNSRSEMNVSTLELGDSALYLCASSRTSGGPRGNEQFFGPGTRLTVL.

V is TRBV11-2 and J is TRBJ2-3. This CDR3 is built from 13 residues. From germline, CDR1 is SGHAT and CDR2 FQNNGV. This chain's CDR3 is CASSSMMADTQYF.

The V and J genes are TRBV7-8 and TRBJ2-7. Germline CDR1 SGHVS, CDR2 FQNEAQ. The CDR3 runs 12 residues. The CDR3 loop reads CASSQDAYEQYF.

CDR3 loop: CASSGAGTGGNPSGANVLTF. The chain uses TRBV25-1 and TRBJ2-6; the D call from TCRdb, TRBD1, cannot be confirmed without DNA. The CDR3 has 20 residues. Germline values: CDR1 MGHDK, CDR2 SYGVNS.

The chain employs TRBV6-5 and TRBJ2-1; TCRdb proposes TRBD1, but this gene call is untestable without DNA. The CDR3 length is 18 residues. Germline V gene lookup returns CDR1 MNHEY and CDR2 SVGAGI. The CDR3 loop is CASSYPRRPGPGNNEQFF.

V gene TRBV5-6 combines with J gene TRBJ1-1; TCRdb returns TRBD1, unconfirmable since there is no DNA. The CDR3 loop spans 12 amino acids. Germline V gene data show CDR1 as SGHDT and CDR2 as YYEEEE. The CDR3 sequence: CASSPGITEASF.

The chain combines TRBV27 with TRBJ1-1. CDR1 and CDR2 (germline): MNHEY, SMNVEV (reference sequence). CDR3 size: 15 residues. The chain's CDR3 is CASSLRLGMNTEAFF.

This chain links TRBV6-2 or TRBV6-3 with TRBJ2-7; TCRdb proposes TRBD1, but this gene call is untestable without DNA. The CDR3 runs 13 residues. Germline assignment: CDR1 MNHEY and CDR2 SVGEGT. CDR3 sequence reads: CASSPPDRDEQYF.

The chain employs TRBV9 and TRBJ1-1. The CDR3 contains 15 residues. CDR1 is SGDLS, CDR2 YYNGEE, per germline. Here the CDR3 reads CASSVSRNMNTEAFF.

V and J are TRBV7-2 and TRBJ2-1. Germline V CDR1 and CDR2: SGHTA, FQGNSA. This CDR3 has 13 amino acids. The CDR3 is CASSLEMWNEQFF.

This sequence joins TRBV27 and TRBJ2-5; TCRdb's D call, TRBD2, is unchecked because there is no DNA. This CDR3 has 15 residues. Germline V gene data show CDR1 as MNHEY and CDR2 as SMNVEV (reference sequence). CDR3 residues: CASSSERGHQETQYF.

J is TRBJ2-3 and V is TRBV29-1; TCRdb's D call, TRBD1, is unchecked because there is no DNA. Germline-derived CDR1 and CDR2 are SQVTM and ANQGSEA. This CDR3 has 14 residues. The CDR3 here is CSVGDRGRTDTQYF.